A selection of T cell receptor beta chains follows, all from one sample in a study of cytomegalovirus exposure and HLA in healthy donors. Profiling relied on immunoSEQ multiplex PCR, and the TCRdb table lists in-frame clones only, not all of them. Of 110,000 to 150,000 clones in the sample, approximately 70% were seen once. The source material was PBMCs. The receptors here all came from a woman in her forties in good health and CMV-seronegative. Each CDR3 is given with its conserved first and last residue. D genes are given only for firm matches. The listing skips clone size in some rows; elsewhere it reads once, few, many or a size class.

TGTGCCAGCAGCCCCCGGAGGCTAGCGGGGGGAACTAGCACAGATACGCAGTATTTT | CASSPRRLAGGTSTDTQYF | TRBV9 | . | TRBJ2-3 | TRBD2
TGCGCCAGCAGCCCCAAACGGCCCCATTTCGAGGGCACAGATACGCAGTATTTT | CASSPKRPHFEGTDTQYF | TRBV23-1 | . | TRBJ2-3 | .
TGTGCCACCCTAGGGCAGGGATGGGCCGTGGCTTTCTTT | CATLGQGWAVAFF | TRBV6-5 | few | TRBJ1-1 | .
TGTGCCAGCAGCATGGGACAGAACACAGATACGCAGTATTTT | CASSMGQNTDTQYF | TRBV7-6 | . | TRBJ2-3 | TRBD1
TGTGCCAGCAGTAGCGGGGGGGGGAACACTGAAGCTTTCTTT | CASSSGGGNTEAFF | TRBV5-4 | . | TRBJ1-1 | .
TGTGCCAGCAGCCTGGCAGGGTTAGGGGATTCACCCCTCCACTTT | CASSLAGLGDSPLHF | TRBV6-5 | . | TRBJ1-6 | .
TGTGCCAGCAGCCAAGCCCCGGGACATGACTGCACTGAAGCTTTCTTT | CASSQAPGHDCTEAFF | TRBV4-2 | . | TRBJ1-1 | .
TGTGCCAGCAGCCCGACAGGGATCTCCTACGAGCAGTACTTC | CASSPTGISYEQYF | TRBV13 | . | TRBJ2-7 | TRBD1
TGTGCCAGCAAGTACGGGAACACTGAAGCTTTCTTT | CASKYGNTEAFF | TRBV7-9 | . | TRBJ1-1 | .
TGTGCCACCAGCAGCGTGAGGGGGAATCAGCCCCAGCATTTT | CATSSVRGNQPQHF | TRBV15 | . | TRBJ1-5 | .
TGTGCCAGCAGCTTGTACCCAACTAGCGGGGGGGACACAGATACGCAGTATTTT | CASSLYPTSGGDTDTQYF | TRBV5-5 | few | TRBJ2-3 | TRBD2
TGTGCCACCAGCAGAGATACTAGCGGGGGGAGGAACACCGGGGAGCTGTTTTTT | CATSRDTSGGRNTGELFF | TRBV15 | . | TRBJ2-2 | TRBD2
TGTGCCAGCAGTGAAACGCTAGCGGGGGGCACCACAGATACGCAGTATTTT | CASSETLAGGTTDTQYF | TRBV2 | . | TRBJ2-3 | TRBD2
TGTGCCAGCAGCTCAAACAGGGTACGACCCCTCCACTTT | CASSSNRVRPLHF | TRBV11-2 | . | TRBJ1-6 | .
TGTGCCACCAGAAGAGGGACAGCCTATGGCTACACCTTC | CATRRGTAYGYTF | TRBV15 | . | TRBJ1-2 | TRBD1
TGCGCCAGCAGCCGGAACCGGGACAGGGGGTTTCTCACCGGGGAGCTGTTTTTT | CASSRNRDRGFLTGELFF | TRBV4-1 | . | TRBJ2-2 | TRBD1
TGCAGCGTCCGGGATTCAGGCAATCAGCCCCAGCATTTT | CSVRDSGNQPQHF | TRBV29-1 | few | TRBJ1-5 | .
TGTGCCAGCAGGAAAACGGGACAGGGGTATCGGAATTCACCCCTCCACTTT | CASRKTGQGYRNSPLHF | TRBV5-4 | . | TRBJ1-6 | TRBD1
TGCGCCAGCAGCTTGGGCAGGGGAGACAATGAGCAGTTCTTC | CASSLGRGDNEQFF | TRBV5-1 | . | TRBJ2-1 | .
TGCGCCAGCAGCGGGACAGGACTGATGAACACTGAAGCTTTCTTT | CASSGTGLMNTEAFF | TRBV5-1 | . | TRBJ1-1 | TRBD1
TGCGCCAGCAGCCAAGAGGGTGGAAGGGGGCGGAACACTGAAGCTTTCTTT | CASSQEGGRGRNTEAFF | TRBV4-1 | . | TRBJ1-1 | TRBD1
TGTGCCAGCAGCCCGAGGGACAGGAGGTACGAGCAGTACTTC | CASSPRDRRYEQYF | TRBV7-9 | . | TRBJ2-7 | TRBD1
TGTGCCAGCAGCGTTACAGGGGCGAACACCGGGGAGCTGTTTTTT | CASSVTGANTGELFF | TRBV7-9 | . | TRBJ2-2 | TRBD1
TGTGCCAGCAGTTACTCGTCAGGGAAGGGCGGCTACACCTTC | CASSYSSGKGGYTF | TRBV6-6 | . | TRBJ1-2 | .
TGTGCCAGCATTCAGGGACACCTGAACACTGAAGCTTTCTTT | CASIQGHLNTEAFF | TRBV6-6 | . | TRBJ1-1 | .
TGTGCCAGCAGTGAACAGGGAACCTATGGCTACACCTTC | CASSEQGTYGYTF | TRBV6-4 | once | TRBJ1-2 | .
TGTGCCAGCAGGCTTACTAACAGGGAACGCACTGAAGCTTTCTTT | CASRLTNRERTEAFF | TRBV6-5 | . | TRBJ1-1 | .
TGTGCCAGCAGTTACTCGACAGCGGGGGCGGGAGATACGCAGTATTTT | CASSYSTAGAGDTQYF | TRBV6-5 | . | TRBJ2-3 | TRBD2
TGCGCCAGCAGCTTGCGGCCTAGCGGGGGGGTAGAGGCAGATACGCAGTATTTT | CASSLRPSGGVEADTQYF | TRBV5-1 | few | TRBJ2-3 | TRBD2
TGTGCCAGCTCACCCTGGGACAGGGTGAATTCACCCCTCCACTTT | CASSPWDRVNSPLHF | TRBV18 | . | TRBJ1-6 | TRBD1
TGCGCCAGCGCCCACGGGGGAACTAATGAAAAACTGTTTTTT | CASAHGGTNEKLFF | TRBV4-1 | . | TRBJ1-4 | .
TGTGCCAGCAGTCAGTCTGCCACCGGGGGCTACACCTTC | CASSQSATGGYTF | TRBV28 | . | TRBJ1-2 | .
TGTGCCAGCAGCCCAACGGGGGGCTACGTCCTGACTTTC | CASSPTGGYVLTF | TRBV5-6 | few | TRBJ2-6 | .
TGTGCCAGCAGCTCATCAGGGGGGTATCGAGGAAACACCATATATTTT | CASSSSGGYRGNTIYF | TRBV7-9 | . | TRBJ1-3 | TRBD1
TGCGCCAGCAGCCAAGTTAGCTCGAGCACTGAAGCTTTCTTT | CASSQVSSSTEAFF | TRBV4-1 | . | TRBJ1-1 | .
TGTGCCAGTAGTATGTGGCGGGGGGGTTCTGGGGCCAACGTCCTGACTTTC | CASSMWRGGSGANVLTF | TRBV19 | few | TRBJ2-6 | TRBD2
TGTGCCAGCAGCGCAGGGGGGTACGGCAATCAGCCCCAGCATTTT | CASSAGGYGNQPQHF | TRBV5-8 | . | TRBJ1-5 | TRBD1
TGTGCCAGCAGTCTAAAAGACAGGGGCTACGAGCAGTACTTC | CASSLKDRGYEQYF | TRBV27 | few | TRBJ2-7 | TRBD1
TGTGCCAGCAGCTCGCGGACAGGAGGTGACTATGGCTACACCTTC | CASSSRTGGDYGYTF | TRBV5-4 | few | TRBJ1-2 | TRBD1
TGTGCCAGCAGGGGACAGGGAGTTAGCAATCAGCCCCAGCATTTT | CASRGQGVSNQPQHF | TRBV28 | . | TRBJ1-5 | TRBD1
TGTTCCAGCACCCCGACAAATACAGGGGCCACTGAAGCTTTCTTT | CSSTPTNTGATEAFF | TRBV7-9 | . | TRBJ1-1 | TRBD1
TGCGCCAGCAGCCCACCGGGACAGGCCTCTGGCTACACCTTC | CASSPPGQASGYTF | TRBV4-1 | few | TRBJ1-2 | TRBD1
TGTTCCAGCAGCTTAGCGCCAGGGAACACCGGGGAGCTGTTTTTT | CSSSLAPGNTGELFF | TRBV7-9 | . | TRBJ2-2 | .
TGTGCCAGCAGTGAGAATAGCGAGGGAGGAGGGTCACCCCTCCACTTT | CASSENSEGGGSPLHF | TRBV25-1 | . | TRBJ1-6 | .